The clone carrying this T cell receptor (beta chain) occurred once. Its antigen is undetermined. The protocol was immunoSEQ multiplex PCR, while the TCRdb copy is restricted to in-frame clones and leaves out a portion. In the table there are 20,000 to 25,000 clones, roughly 91% of which are singletons. This record belongs to a study of OX40 agonist ivuxolimab in advanced cancers. Turning to the study itself: Participants, 82.7% male, averaged around 64 years of age, ranging from 23 to 79.

Whole-study results and caveats: The mean number of expanded clones was higher in CD8+ T cells than in CD4+.

V dropped 0 bases and J dropped 7 bases, with 12 bases sitting between them. The CDR3 runs 13 residues. CDR1 and CDR2 from the germline V gene are GTSNPN and SVGIG (reference sequence). This clonotype originated in an adult with an advanced solid tumor such as melanoma, head and neck, liver or kidney cancer. The sample here was CD4+ or CD8+ T cells sorted from blood, taken in a trial of the OX40 agonist ivuxolimab. This sequence joins TRBV30 and TRBJ1-2, with D hard to call. This CDR3 reads CAWSVMGLRGYTF. The CDR3 region has the DNA TGTGCCTGGAGTGTAATGGGGTTACGTGGCTACACCTTC.